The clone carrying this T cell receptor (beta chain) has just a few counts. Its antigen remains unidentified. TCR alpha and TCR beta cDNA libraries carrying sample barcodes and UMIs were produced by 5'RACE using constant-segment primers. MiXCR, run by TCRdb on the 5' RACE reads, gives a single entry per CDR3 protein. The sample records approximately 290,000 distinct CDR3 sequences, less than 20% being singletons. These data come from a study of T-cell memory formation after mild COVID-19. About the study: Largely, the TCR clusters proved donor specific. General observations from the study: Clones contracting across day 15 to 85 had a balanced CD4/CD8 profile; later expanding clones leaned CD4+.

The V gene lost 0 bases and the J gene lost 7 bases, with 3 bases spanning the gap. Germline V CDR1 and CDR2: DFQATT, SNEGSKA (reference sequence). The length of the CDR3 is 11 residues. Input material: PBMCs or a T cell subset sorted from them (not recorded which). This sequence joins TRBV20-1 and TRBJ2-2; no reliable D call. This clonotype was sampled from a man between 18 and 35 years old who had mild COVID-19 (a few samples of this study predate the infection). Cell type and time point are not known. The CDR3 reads CSARDNGELFF. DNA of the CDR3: TGCAGTGCTAGAGATAACGGGGAGCTGTTTTTT.